Listed below are T cell receptor beta chains from one sample, sequenced in a study of cytomegalovirus exposure and HLA in healthy donors. Profiling relied on immunoSEQ multiplex PCR, and the TCRdb table lists in-frame clones only, not all of them. This table holds under 250,000 clones, 80% to 90% found once. The sequencing sample was made of PBMCs. Every receptor here comes from a woman under 30 in good health and CMV-seropositive. CDR3s include the opening cysteine and the closing phenylalanine or tryptophan. D genes are given only for firm matches. A row's size may be missing; if present it is once, few, many or a size class.

abundance: once; v_gene: TRBV18; j_gene: TRBJ1-1; d_gene: .; CDR3nt: TGTGCCAGCTCACGAGGGACAATGGGCACTGAAGCTTTCTTT; CDR3aa: CASSRGTMGTEAFF
abundance: .; v_gene: TRBV11-3; j_gene: TRBJ2-7; d_gene: .; CDR3nt: TGTGCCAGCAGCTCTCGAAGGGGGGGGCCCTACGAGCAGTACTTC; CDR3aa: CASSSRRGGPYEQYF
abundance: .; v_gene: TRBV4-1; j_gene: TRBJ1-5; d_gene: TRBD1; CDR3nt: TGCGCCAGCAGCCAAGAGACAGGGCGGGGCAATCAGCCCCAGCATTTT; CDR3aa: CASSQETGRGNQPQHF
abundance: few; v_gene: TRBV9; j_gene: TRBJ2-2; d_gene: TRBD1; CDR3nt: TGTGCCAGCAGCGTAGACAGGGGGCAACTGTTTTTT; CDR3aa: CASSVDRGQLFF
abundance: many; v_gene: TRBV6-4; j_gene: TRBJ2-3; d_gene: TRBD2; CDR3nt: TGTGCCAGCACCGAACTAGCGGGAAGCACAGATACGCAGTATTTT; CDR3aa: CASTELAGSTDTQYF
abundance: .; v_gene: TRBV6-5; j_gene: TRBJ1-2; d_gene: .; CDR3nt: TGTGCCAGCAGTTACTCGAAACAGAGGGATGGCTACACCTTC; CDR3aa: CASSYSKQRDGYTF
abundance: .; v_gene: TRBV4-1; j_gene: TRBJ2-7; d_gene: TRBD2; CDR3nt: TGCGCCAGCAGTCAACTAGCGGGGTTCTACGAGCAGTACTTC; CDR3aa: CASSQLAGFYEQYF
abundance: .; v_gene: TRBV7-9; j_gene: TRBJ2-2; d_gene: .; CDR3nt: TGTGCCAGCAGCTTACGGGCAGGGCCCAACCCCGGGGAGCTGTTTTTT; CDR3aa: CASSLRAGPNPGELFF
abundance: .; v_gene: TRBV5-6; j_gene: TRBJ1-2; d_gene: .; CDR3nt: TGTGCCAGCAGCTTGGCCGGGAGTACCTATGGCTACACCTTC; CDR3aa: CASSLAGSTYGYTF
abundance: once; v_gene: TRBV6-6; j_gene: TRBJ1-5; d_gene: .; CDR3nt: TGTGCCAGCAGTTACGGAGGAAATAGCAATCAGCCCCAGCATTTT; CDR3aa: CASSYGGNSNQPQHF
abundance: .; v_gene: TRBV5-6; j_gene: TRBJ2-5; d_gene: .; CDR3nt: TGTGCCAGCAGCCCAGAGGGTCTTAGCCAAGAGACCCAGTACTTC; CDR3aa: CASSPEGLSQETQYF
abundance: .; v_gene: TRBV5-1; j_gene: TRBJ2-3; d_gene: TRBD2; CDR3nt: TGCGCCAGCAGCTGGATGGGACTAGCGGGCCCCACAGATACGCAGTATTTT; CDR3aa: CASSWMGLAGPTDTQYF
abundance: .; v_gene: TRBV7-9; j_gene: TRBJ1-5; d_gene: .; CDR3nt: TGTGCCAGCAGCTTCTCCGACAGAGCACATCAGCCCCAGCATTTT; CDR3aa: CASSFSDRAHQPQHF
abundance: .; v_gene: TRBV4-1; j_gene: TRBJ1-2; d_gene: TRBD1; CDR3nt: TGCGCCAGCAGCCAAGAATCAAACAGGGGGCCCCCAATGTTAAACTATGGCTACACCTTC; CDR3aa: CASSQESNRGPPMLNYGYTF
abundance: .; v_gene: TRBV18; j_gene: TRBJ2-1; d_gene: TRBD1; CDR3nt: TGTGCCAGCTCACGCCCACAGGGGTATGAGCAGTTCTTC; CDR3aa: CASSRPQGYEQFF
abundance: once; v_gene: TRBV5-1; j_gene: TRBJ2-1; d_gene: TRBD2; CDR3nt: TGCGCCAGCAGCTCGGCGGGGGGGTACAATGAGCAGTTCTTC; CDR3aa: CASSSAGGYNEQFF
abundance: once; v_gene: TRBV12-5; j_gene: TRBJ1-2; d_gene: TRBD1; CDR3nt: TGTGCTAGTGGTTTCGTCGACAGGGGATATGGCTACACCTTC; CDR3aa: CASGFVDRGYGYTF
abundance: .; v_gene: TRBV15; j_gene: TRBJ2-5; d_gene: .; CDR3nt: TGTGCCACCAGCAGAGAGGGCAGTCAAGAGACCCAGTACTTC; CDR3aa: CATSREGSQETQYF
abundance: .; v_gene: TRBV14; j_gene: TRBJ2-7; d_gene: .; CDR3nt: TGTGCCAGCAGCCAAGATCAGGGTATATTCTACGAGCAGTACTTC; CDR3aa: CASSQDQGIFYEQYF
abundance: .; v_gene: TRBV27; j_gene: TRBJ2-5; d_gene: .; CDR3nt: TGTGCCAACGAAGGGAGACAAGAGACCCAGTACTTC; CDR3aa: CANEGRQETQYF
abundance: .; v_gene: TRBV28; j_gene: TRBJ2-7; d_gene: .; CDR3nt: TGTGCCAGCAGTTTAGAGATGAGCTCCTACGAGCAGTACTTC; CDR3aa: CASSLEMSSYEQYF
abundance: .; v_gene: TRBV18; j_gene: TRBJ2-1; d_gene: .; CDR3nt: TGTGCCAGCTCACCACTGGGAGTAGCGGCCTACAATGAGCAGTTCTTC; CDR3aa: CASSPLGVAAYNEQFF
abundance: once; v_gene: TRBV7-9; j_gene: TRBJ2-7; d_gene: .; CDR3nt: TGTGCCAGTGGTTCTGCGGACAGAGGCAACGAGCAGTACTTC; CDR3aa: CASGSADRGNEQYF
abundance: .; v_gene: TRBV5-4; j_gene: TRBJ1-1; d_gene: TRBD1; CDR3nt: TGTGCCCACACTAAGGGACAGGTGAACACTGAAGCTTTCTTT; CDR3aa: CAHTKGQVNTEAFF
abundance: .; v_gene: TRBV5-1; j_gene: TRBJ2-1; d_gene: .; CDR3nt: TGCGCCAGCAGCTTGGGAGGAGCTACCTACAATGAGCAGTTCTTC; CDR3aa: CASSLGGATYNEQFF
abundance: .; v_gene: TRBV9; j_gene: TRBJ2-7; d_gene: .; CDR3nt: TGTGCCAGCAGCGTAGAAGGAGGGAGGAACTACGAGCAGTACTTC; CDR3aa: CASSVEGGRNYEQYF
abundance: .; v_gene: TRBV7-3; j_gene: TRBJ1-1; d_gene: .; CDR3nt: TGTGCCAGCAGCTTAGTTGGGGGGGGAACTGAAGCTTTCTTT; CDR3aa: CASSLVGGGTEAFF
abundance: .; v_gene: TRBV11-3; j_gene: TRBJ2-1; d_gene: TRBD2; CDR3nt: TGTGCCAGCAGCTCGCGGACTAGCGGATCCTACAATGAGCAGTTCTTC; CDR3aa: CASSSRTSGSYNEQFF
abundance: .; v_gene: TRBV5-4; j_gene: TRBJ1-2; d_gene: .; CDR3nt: TGTGCCAGCAGCCTAGGCTATGGCTACACCTTC; CDR3aa: CASSLGYGYTF
abundance: .; v_gene: TRBV4-1; j_gene: TRBJ2-7; d_gene: .; CDR3nt: TGCGCCAGCAGCCTCCCACGTCAGGAGCAGTACTTC; CDR3aa: CASSLPRQEQYF
abundance: .; v_gene: TRBV27; j_gene: TRBJ2-1; d_gene: .; CDR3nt: TGTGCCAGCAGTTCAAAACAGGGTTACTTCGTATACAATGAGCAGTTCTTC; CDR3aa: CASSSKQGYFVYNEQFF
abundance: .; v_gene: TRBV30; j_gene: TRBJ2-7; d_gene: .; CDR3nt: TGTGCCTCCAGGGTCGACCGACCATACGAGCAGTACTTC; CDR3aa: CASRVDRPYEQYF
abundance: .; v_gene: TRBV7-3; j_gene: TRBJ2-3; d_gene: .; CDR3nt: TGTGCCAGCAGCTTAACATCGAACACCTTCCCTGGGCATACGCAGTATTTT; CDR3aa: CASSLTSNTFPGHTQYF
abundance: .; v_gene: TRBV28; j_gene: TRBJ1-5; d_gene: TRBD1; CDR3nt: TGTGCCAGCACGTCCCGGGACAGGGCCGGCCAGCCCCAGCATTTT; CDR3aa: CASTSRDRAGQPQHF
abundance: .; v_gene: TRBV5-6; j_gene: TRBJ2-5; d_gene: .; CDR3nt: TGTGCCAGCAGCTTGGAGAGAAGACAAGAGACCCAGTACTTC; CDR3aa: CASSLERRQETQYF
abundance: .; v_gene: TRBV5-1; j_gene: TRBJ2-2; d_gene: TRBD1; CDR3nt: TGCGCCACTAAGGCCGGGACAGGGGCCCCCGGCGGGGAGCTGTTTTTT; CDR3aa: CATKAGTGAPGGELFF
abundance: .; v_gene: TRBV15; j_gene: TRBJ2-7; d_gene: TRBD1; CDR3nt: TGTGCCACCAGCAGGCCGGGACAGGCTAATAACGAGCAGTACTTC; CDR3aa: CATSRPGQANNEQYF